These T cell receptor beta chains were read from a single sample in a study of beta chain features in type 1 diabetes. Sequencing used immunoSEQ multiplex PCR; TCRdb keeps in-frame clones, though not all of them. The table lists about 740,000 clones, roughly an eighth of them singletons. What was sequenced was naive CD4+ T cells from blood. These receptor sequences come from a man aged 18 to 35 with type 1 diabetes. CDR3s include the opening cysteine and the closing phenylalanine or tryptophan. A D gene is named only where the DNA matches it firmly. Expanded clones get a size class; other rows say once, few or many, or leave the size out.

d_call: -
clone_size: few
j_call: TRBJ1-2
v_call: TRBV2
cdr3_aa: CASSILQGSSGYTF
cdr3_nt: TGTGCCAGCAGTATTCTACAGGGATCGTCCGGCTACACCTTC

d_call: TRBD2
clone_size: few
j_call: TRBJ2-7
v_call: TRBV5-6
cdr3_aa: CASSVMPGLAGRDEQYF
cdr3_nt: TGTGCCAGCAGCGTAATGCCGGGACTAGCGGGACGGGACGAGCAGTACTTC

d_call: -
clone_size: -
j_call: TRBJ2-3
v_call: TRBV5-1
cdr3_aa: CASSLAEGPTGTDTQYF
cdr3_nt: TGCGCCAGCAGCTTGGCCGAAGGTCCCACCGGCACAGATACGCAGTATTTT

d_call: -
clone_size: few
j_call: TRBJ1-6
v_call: TRBV5-1
cdr3_aa: CASSAPTGETNSPLHF
cdr3_nt: TGCGCCAGCAGCGCCCCGACAGGAGAGACCAATTCACCCCTCCACTTT

d_call: -
clone_size: -
j_call: TRBJ1-2
v_call: TRBV6-5
cdr3_aa: CASSYSIGHGYTF
cdr3_nt: TGTGCCAGCAGTTACTCGATAGGGCATGGCTACACCTTC

d_call: TRBD2
clone_size: few
j_call: TRBJ2-7
v_call: TRBV4-1
cdr3_aa: CASSQEGLSGSSGASYEQYF
cdr3_nt: TGCGCCAGCAGCCAAGAAGGCCTTAGCGGGTCCAGTGGGGCCTCCTACGAGCAGTACTTC

d_call: -
clone_size: -
j_call: TRBJ1-3
v_call: TRBV9
cdr3_aa: CASSGTGNTIYF
cdr3_nt: TGTGCCAGCAGCGGCACAGGAAACACCATATATTTT

d_call: -
clone_size: -
j_call: TRBJ2-3
v_call: TRBV9
cdr3_aa: CASSVGDTQYF
cdr3_nt: TGTGCCAGCAGCGTTGGAGATACGCAGTATTTT

d_call: -
clone_size: -
j_call: TRBJ1-5
v_call: TRBV2
cdr3_aa: CASGKLPPGNQPQHF
cdr3_nt: TGTGCCAGCGGAAAATTACCCCCGGGGAATCAGCCCCAGCATTTT

d_call: TRBD1
clone_size: few
j_call: TRBJ1-5
v_call: TRBV10-3
cdr3_aa: CAISGQGGNQPQHF
cdr3_nt: TGTGCCATCAGTGGACAGGGAGGCAATCAGCCCCAGCATTTT

d_call: TRBD1
clone_size: -
j_call: TRBJ2-3
v_call: TRBV6-5
cdr3_aa: CASSYLGQGPDTQYF
cdr3_nt: TGTGCCAGCAGTTACTTGGGACAGGGACCAGATACGCAGTATTTT

d_call: -
clone_size: -
j_call: TRBJ2-2
v_call: TRBV25-1
cdr3_aa: CASADRNTGELFF
cdr3_nt: TGTGCCAGCGCCGACCGGAACACCGGGGAGCTGTTTTTT

d_call: -
clone_size: -
j_call: TRBJ2-7
v_call: TRBV28
cdr3_aa: CASSPVGAYEQYF
cdr3_nt: TGTGCCAGCAGCCCCGTGGGGGCCTACGAGCAGTACTTC

d_call: TRBD1
clone_size: few
j_call: TRBJ1-5
v_call: TRBV18
cdr3_aa: CASSPTAGTAGNQPQHF
cdr3_nt: TGTGCCAGCTCACCTACCGCCGGGACAGCTGGCAATCAGCCCCAGCATTTT

d_call: -
clone_size: -
j_call: TRBJ1-1
v_call: TRBV10-1
cdr3_aa: CASRRTENTEAFF
cdr3_nt: TGCGCCAGCAGGAGAACCGAGAACACTGAAGCTTTCTTT

d_call: -
clone_size: -
j_call: TRBJ1-5
v_call: TRBV5-6
cdr3_aa: CASSQLTHSRNQPQHF
cdr3_nt: TGTGCCAGCAGCCAACTAACACATAGCAGGAATCAGCCCCAGCATTTT